This T cell receptor (beta chain) stems from a study of OX40 agonist ivuxolimab in advanced cancers. Germline V gene sequence: CDR1 GTSNPN, CDR2 SVGIG (reference sequence). The length of the CDR3 is 13 residues. The V end was cut by 6 bases, the J end by 6 bases, with 15 bases between. Sequencing used immunoSEQ multiplex PCR; TCRdb keeps in-frame clones, though not all of them. The table lists approximately 87,000 clones, roughly 88% of them singletons. The chain links TRBV30 to TRBJ1-5; D remains unclear. The TCR was taken from an adult with an advanced solid tumor such as melanoma, head and neck, liver or kidney cancer. The input for sequencing was CD4+ or CD8+ T cells sorted from blood, taken in a trial of the OX40 agonist ivuxolimab. The CDR3 DNA is TGTGCCTGTGACCCCGGCGGAGCTCAGCCCCAGCATTTT. It specifies CACDPGGAQPQHF.